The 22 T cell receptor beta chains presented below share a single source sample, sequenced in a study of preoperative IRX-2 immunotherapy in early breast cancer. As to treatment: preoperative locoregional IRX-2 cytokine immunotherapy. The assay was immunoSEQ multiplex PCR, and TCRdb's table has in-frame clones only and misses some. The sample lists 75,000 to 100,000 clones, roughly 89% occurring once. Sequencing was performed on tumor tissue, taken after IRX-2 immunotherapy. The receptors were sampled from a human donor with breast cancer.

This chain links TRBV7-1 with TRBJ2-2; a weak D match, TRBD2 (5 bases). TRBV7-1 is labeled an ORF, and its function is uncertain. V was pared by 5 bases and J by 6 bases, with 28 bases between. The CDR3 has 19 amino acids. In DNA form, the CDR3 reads TGTGCCAGCAGCCACACTAGGCCCCTTCAGGAGGAGTCACCCGGGGAGCTGTTTTTT. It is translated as CASSHTRPLQEESPGELFF.

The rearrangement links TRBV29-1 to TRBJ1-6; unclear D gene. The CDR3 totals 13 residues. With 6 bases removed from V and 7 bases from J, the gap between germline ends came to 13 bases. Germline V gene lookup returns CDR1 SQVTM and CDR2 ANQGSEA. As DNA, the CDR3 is TGCAGCGTCCAACCGGGAAGAAATTCACCCCTCCACTTT. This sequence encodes CSVQPGRNSPLHF.

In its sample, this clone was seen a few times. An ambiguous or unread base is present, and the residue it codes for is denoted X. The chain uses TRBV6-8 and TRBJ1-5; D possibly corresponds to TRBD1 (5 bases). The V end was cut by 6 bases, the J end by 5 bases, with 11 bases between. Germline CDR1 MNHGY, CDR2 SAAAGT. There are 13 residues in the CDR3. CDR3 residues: CASRRQSXQPQHF. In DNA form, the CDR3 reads TGTGCCAGCAGGCGACAGAGCWATCAGCCCCAGCATTTT.

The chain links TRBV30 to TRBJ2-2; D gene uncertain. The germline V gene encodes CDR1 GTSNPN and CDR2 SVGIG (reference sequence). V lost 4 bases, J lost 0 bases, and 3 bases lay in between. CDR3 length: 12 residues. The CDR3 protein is CAWIANTGELFF. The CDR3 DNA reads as TGTGCCTGGATTGCGAACACCGGGGAGCTGTTTTTT.

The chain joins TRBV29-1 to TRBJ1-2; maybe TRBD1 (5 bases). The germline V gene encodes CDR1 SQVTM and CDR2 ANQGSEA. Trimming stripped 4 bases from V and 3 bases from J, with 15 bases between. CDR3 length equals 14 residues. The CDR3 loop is CSVVFWGSDYGYTF. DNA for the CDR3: TGCAGCGTTGTTTTTTGGGGGTCTGACTATGGCTACACCTTC.

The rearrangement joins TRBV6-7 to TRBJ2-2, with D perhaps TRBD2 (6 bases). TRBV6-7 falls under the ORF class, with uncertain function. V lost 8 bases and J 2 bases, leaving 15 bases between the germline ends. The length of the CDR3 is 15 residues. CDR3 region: CASRNGSPNTGELFF. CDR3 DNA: TGTGCCAGCCGCAACGGGAGCCCTAACACCGGGGAGCTGTTTTTT.

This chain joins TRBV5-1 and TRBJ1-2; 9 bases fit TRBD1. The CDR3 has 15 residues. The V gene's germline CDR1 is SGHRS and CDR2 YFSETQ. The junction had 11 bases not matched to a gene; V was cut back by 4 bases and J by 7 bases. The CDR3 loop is CASSKGQGIVSGYTF. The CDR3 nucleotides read TGCGCCAGCAGCAAGGGACAGGGTATAGTTTCTGGCTACACCTTC. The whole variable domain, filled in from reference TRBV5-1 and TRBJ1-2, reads KAGVTQTPRYLIKTRGQQVTLSCSPISGHRSVSWYQQTPGQGLQFLFEYFSETQRNKGNFPGRFSGRQFSNSRSEMNVSTLELGDSALYLCASSKGQGIVSGYTFGSGTRLTVV.

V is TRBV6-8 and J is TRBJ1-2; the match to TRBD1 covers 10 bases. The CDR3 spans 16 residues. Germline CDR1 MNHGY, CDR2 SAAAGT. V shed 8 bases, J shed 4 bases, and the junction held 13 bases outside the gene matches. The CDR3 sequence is CASFALVGQGSYGYTF. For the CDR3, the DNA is TGTGCCAGCTTTGCCCTGGTGGGACAGGGGTCCTATGGCTACACCTTC.

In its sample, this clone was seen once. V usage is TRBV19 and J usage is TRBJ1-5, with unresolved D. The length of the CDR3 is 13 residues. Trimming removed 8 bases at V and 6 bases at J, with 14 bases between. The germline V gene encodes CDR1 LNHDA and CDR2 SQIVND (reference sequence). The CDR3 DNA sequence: TGTGCCAGTTCCCGCAAGACGGGTCAGCCCCAGCATTTT. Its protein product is CASSRKTGQPQHF.

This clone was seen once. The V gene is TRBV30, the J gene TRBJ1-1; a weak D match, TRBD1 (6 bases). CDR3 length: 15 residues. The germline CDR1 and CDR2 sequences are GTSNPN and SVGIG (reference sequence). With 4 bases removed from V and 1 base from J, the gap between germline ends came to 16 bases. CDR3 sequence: CAWTLQDSANTEAFF. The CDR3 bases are TGTGCCTGGACCCTACAGGACAGCGCGAACACTGAAGCTTTCTTT.

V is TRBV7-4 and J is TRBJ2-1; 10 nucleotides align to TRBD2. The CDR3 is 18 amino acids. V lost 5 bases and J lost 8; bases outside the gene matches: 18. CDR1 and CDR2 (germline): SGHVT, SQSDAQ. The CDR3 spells CASSPPGLAQTERDEQFF. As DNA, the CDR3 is TGTGCCAGCAGCCCGCCGGGACTAGCGCAAACCGAACGGGATGAGCAGTTCTTC.

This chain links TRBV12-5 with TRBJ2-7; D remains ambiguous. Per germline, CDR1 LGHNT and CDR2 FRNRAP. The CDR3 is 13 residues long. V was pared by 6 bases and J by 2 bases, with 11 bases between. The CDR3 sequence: CASGRDGPYEQYF. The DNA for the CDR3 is TGTGCTAGTGGCCGCGATGGGCCCTACGAGCAGTACTTC.

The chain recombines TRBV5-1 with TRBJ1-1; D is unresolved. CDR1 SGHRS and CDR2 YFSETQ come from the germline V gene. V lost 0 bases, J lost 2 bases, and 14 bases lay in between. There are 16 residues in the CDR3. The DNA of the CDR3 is TGCGCCAGCAGCTTGGGGGTAGGAACCTATAACACTGAAGCTTTCTTT. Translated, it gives CASSLGVGTYNTEAFF.

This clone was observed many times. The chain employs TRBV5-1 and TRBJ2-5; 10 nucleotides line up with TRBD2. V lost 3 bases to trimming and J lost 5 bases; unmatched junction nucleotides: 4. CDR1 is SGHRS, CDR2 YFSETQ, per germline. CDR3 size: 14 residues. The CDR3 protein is CASSSSGGAETQYF. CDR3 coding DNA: TGCGCCAGCAGCTCCAGCGGGGGGGCGGAGACCCAGTACTTC.

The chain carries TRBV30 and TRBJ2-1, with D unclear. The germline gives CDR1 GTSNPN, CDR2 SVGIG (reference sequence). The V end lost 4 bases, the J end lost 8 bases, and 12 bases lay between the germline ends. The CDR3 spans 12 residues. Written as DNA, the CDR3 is TGTGCCTGGATCCCCGCACCCCATGAGCAGTTCTTC. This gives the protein CAWIPAPHEQFF.

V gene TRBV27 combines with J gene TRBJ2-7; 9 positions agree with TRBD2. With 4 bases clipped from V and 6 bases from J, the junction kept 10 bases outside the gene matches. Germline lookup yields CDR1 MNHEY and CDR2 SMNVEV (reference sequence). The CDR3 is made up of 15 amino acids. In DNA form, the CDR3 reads TGTGCCAGCAGTTCCCCCAAAGCGGGAGGCTCCGAGCAGTACTTC. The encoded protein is CASSSPKAGGSEQYF.

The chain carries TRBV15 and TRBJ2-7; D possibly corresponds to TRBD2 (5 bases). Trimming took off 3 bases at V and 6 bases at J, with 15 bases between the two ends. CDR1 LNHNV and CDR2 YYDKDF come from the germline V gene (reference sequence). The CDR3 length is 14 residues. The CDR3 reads CATSSSTRVVEQYF. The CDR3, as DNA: TGTGCCACCAGCAGCAGCACGAGGGTGGTCGAGCAGTACTTC.

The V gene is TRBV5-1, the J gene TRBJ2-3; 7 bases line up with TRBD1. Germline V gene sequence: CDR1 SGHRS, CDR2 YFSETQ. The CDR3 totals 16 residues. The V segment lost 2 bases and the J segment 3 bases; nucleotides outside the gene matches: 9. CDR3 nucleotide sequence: TGCGCCAGCAGCTTCACCACAGGGGCTTGGACAGATACGCAGTATTTT. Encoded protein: CASSFTTGAWTDTQYF. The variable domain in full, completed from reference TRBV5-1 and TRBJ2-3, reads KAGVTQTPRYLIKTRGQQVTLSCSPISGHRSVSWYQQTPGQGLQFLFEYFSETQRNKGNFPGRFSGRQFSNSRSEMNVSTLELGDSALYLCASSFTTGAWTDTQYFGPGTRLTVL.

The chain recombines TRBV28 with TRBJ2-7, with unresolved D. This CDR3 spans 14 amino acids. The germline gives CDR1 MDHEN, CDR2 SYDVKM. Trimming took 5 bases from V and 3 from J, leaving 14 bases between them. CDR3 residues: CASSTQIRGYEQYF. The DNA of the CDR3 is TGTGCCAGCAGTACCCAAATCCGCGGCTACGAGCAGTACTTC.

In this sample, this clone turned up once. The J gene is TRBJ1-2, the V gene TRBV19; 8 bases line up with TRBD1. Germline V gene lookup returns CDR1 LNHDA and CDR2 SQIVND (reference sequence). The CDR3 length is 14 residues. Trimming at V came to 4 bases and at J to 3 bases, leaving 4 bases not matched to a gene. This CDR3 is CASSTQGVDYGYTF. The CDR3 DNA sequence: TGTGCCAGTAGTACACAGGGGGTCGACTATGGCTACACCTTC.

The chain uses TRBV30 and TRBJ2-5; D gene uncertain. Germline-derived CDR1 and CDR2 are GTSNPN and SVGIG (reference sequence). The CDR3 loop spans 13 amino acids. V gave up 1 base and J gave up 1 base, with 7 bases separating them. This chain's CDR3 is CAWSGGLQETQYF. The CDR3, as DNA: TGTGCCTGGAGTGGAGGTCTCCAAGAGACCCAGTACTTC.

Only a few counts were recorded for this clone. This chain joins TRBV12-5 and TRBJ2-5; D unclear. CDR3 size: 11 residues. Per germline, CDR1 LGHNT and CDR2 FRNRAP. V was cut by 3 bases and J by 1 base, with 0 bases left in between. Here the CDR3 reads CASGFQETQYF. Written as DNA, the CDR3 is TGTGCTAGTGGTTTCCAAGAGACCCAGTACTTC.